What follows is one T cell receptor (beta chain) and its context. Its antigen remains unknown. This record belongs to a study of identical twins. Study-wide results and caveats: Cord blood beta clonotypes present at high abundance carried fewer insertions; no such pattern appeared in memory repertoires. Sharing of beta out-of-frame sequences by twins showed a weaker excess. Zero-insertion findings could be partly confounded by invariant cells (MAIT and iNKT cells).

With template switching, a universal primer site was added, and the cDNA carried unique molecular identifiers. Each CDR3 protein gets one entry after TCRdb re-called the 5' RACE reads with MiXCR. The table has 350,000 to 500,000 distinct CDR3 sequences, roughly 18% seen once. This CDR3 spans 14 amino acids. The V end was cut by 5 bases, the J end by 0 bases, with 8 bases between. The rearrangement joins TRBV12-3 or TRBV12-4 to TRBJ1-3; no clear D. This TCR derives from a middle-aged man in good health. The specimen sequenced was naive T cells sorted from blood. The CDR3 DNA sequence: TGTGCCAGCAGTCGAAAAAGCTCTGGAAACACCATATATTTT. This gives the protein CASSRKSSGNTIYF.